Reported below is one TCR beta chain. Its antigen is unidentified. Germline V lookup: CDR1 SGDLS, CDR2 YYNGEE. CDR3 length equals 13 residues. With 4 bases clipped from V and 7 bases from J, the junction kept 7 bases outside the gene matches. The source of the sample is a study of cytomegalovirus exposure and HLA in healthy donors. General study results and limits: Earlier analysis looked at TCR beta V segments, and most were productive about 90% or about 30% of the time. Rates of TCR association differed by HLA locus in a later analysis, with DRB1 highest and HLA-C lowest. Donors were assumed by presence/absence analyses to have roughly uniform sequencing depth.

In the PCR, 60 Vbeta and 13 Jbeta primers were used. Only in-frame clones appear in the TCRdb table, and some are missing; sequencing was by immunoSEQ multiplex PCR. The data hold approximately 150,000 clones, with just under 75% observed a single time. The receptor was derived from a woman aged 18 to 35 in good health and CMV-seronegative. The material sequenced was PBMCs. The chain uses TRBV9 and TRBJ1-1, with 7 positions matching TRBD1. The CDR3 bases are TGTGCCAGCAGCTGGGGACAGACCAGTGAAGCTTTCTTT. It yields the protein CASSWGQTSEAFF.